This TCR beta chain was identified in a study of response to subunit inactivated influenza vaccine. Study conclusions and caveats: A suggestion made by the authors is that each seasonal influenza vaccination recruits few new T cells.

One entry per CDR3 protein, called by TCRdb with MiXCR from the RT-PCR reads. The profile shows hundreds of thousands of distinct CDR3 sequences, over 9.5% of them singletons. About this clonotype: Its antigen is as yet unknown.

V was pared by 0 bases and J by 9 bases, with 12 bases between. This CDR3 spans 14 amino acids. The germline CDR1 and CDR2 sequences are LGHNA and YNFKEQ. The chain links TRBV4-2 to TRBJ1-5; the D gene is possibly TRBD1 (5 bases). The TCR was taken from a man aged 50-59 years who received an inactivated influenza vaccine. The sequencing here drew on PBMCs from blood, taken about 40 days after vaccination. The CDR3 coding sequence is TGTGCCAGCAGCCAAGACGGGCTCCAGGGGCCCCAGCATTTT. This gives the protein CASSQDGLQGPQHF.